These 3 T cell receptor beta chains were all obtained from the same sample, sequenced in a study of long-term antiretroviral therapy in people with HIV. The assay, immunoSEQ v3.0, was run at survey level. Sequencing used immunoSEQ multiplex PCR; TCRdb keeps in-frame clones, though not all of them. The sample has about 18,000 clones, roughly 91% seen once. This material consisted of unsorted PBMCs, taken 3 years after starting antiretroviral therapy. The receptor set was obtained from a man aged 45 to 65 with HIV.

The chain is built from TRBV19 and TRBJ2-2; D may be TRBD1 or TRBD2 (5 bases each). Trimming stripped 3 bases from V and 6 bases from J, with 11 bases between. CDR3 size: 14 residues. Per the germline V gene, CDR1 is LNHDA and CDR2 is SQIVND (reference sequence). This CDR3 reads CASSIQWGSGELFF. In DNA form, the CDR3 reads TGTGCCAGTAGTATCCAGTGGGGGTCCGGGGAGCTGTTTTTT. Based on the CDR3 plus reference TRBV19 and TRBJ2-2, the full variable domain is DGGITQSPKYLFRKEGQNVTLSCEQNLNHDAMYWYRQDPGQGLRLIYYSQIVNDFQKGDIAEGYSVSREKKESFPLTVTSAQKNPTAFYLCASSIQWGSGELFFGEGSRLTVL.

This rearrangement joins TRBV5-1 to TRBJ2-3; 7 bases are shared with TRBD2. With V trimmed by 0 bases and J by 0 bases, 1 base remained unmatched. The CDR3 has 15 amino acids. Germline V gene sequence: CDR1 SGHRS, CDR2 YFSETQ. CDR3 residues: CASSLEAGSTDTQYF. The CDR3 DNA reads as TGCGCCAGCAGCTTGGAAGCGGGGAGCACAGATACGCAGTATTTT.

The chain recombines TRBV7-9 with TRBJ2-2; D remains ambiguous. Germline assignment: CDR1 SEHNR and CDR2 FQNEAQ (reference sequence). V dropped 2 bases and J dropped 1 base, with 5 bases sitting between them. This CDR3 spans 14 amino acids. CDR3 loop: CASSLKGNTGELFF. The CDR3 bases are TGTGCCAGCAGCTTAAAGGGGAACACCGGGGAGCTGTTTTTT.